This T cell receptor (beta chain) was identified in a study of spatial heterogeneity in lung cancer. Turning to the study itself: Alpha-chain detections were consistently fewer than beta-chain detections among the sequences. In raw reads, more than nine appearances on average were recorded for each unique TCR and UMI combination.

TCRdb processed the 5' RACE reads anew with MiXCR; each CDR3 protein has one entry. The sample includes about 50,000 distinct CDR3 sequences, approximately 7.6% of them seen just once. On this clonotype itself: At one boundary the junction diverges from the germline segment, which might be a read error.

This CDR3 has 15 residues. CDR1 and CDR2 from the germline V gene are MNHEY and SVGAGI. Time point reported: sample taken at primary tumor resection. Researchers sequenced whole RNA taken from tumor, nontumor lung or frozen PBMC without sorting. The donors were 65 to 85 patients with non-small cell lung cancer that was early-stage and untreated. The TCR sequence derives from a female donor with early-stage non-small cell lung cancer. The chain uses TRBV6-5 and TRBJ1-6, with D hard to call. The specimen was PBMCs, collected at surgery. The CDR3 here is CASSRRTDYNAPLHF. In nucleotides, the CDR3 is TGTGCCAGCAGTCGACGGACGGATTATAATGCACCCCTCCACTTT.